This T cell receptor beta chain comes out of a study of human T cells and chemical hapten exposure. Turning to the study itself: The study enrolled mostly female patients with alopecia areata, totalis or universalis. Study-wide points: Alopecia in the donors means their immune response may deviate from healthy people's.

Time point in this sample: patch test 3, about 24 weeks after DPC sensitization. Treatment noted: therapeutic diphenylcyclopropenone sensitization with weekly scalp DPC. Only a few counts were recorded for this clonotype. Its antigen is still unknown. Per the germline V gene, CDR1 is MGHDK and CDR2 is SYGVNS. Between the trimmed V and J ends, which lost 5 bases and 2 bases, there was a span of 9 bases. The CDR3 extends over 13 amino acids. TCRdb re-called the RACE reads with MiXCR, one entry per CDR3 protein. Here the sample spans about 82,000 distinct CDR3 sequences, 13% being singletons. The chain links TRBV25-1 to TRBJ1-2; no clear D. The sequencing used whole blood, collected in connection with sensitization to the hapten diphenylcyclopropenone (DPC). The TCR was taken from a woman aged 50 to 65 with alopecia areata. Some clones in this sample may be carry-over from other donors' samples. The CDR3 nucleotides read TGTGCCAGCAGTCCCCCAGAGAACTATGGCTACACCTTC. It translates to CASSPPENYGYTF.